Shown below are 12 T cell receptor beta chains from a single sample sequenced in a study of cytomegalovirus exposure and HLA in healthy donors. 13 Jbeta primers and 60 Vbeta primers were used for the PCR. Sequenced by immunoSEQ multiplex PCR; TCRdb stores in-frame clones only, minus some. The sample gives around 97,000 clones, 60% to 85% of which show up once; roughly 3.9% is in the top ten. The sequenced sample was PBMCs. These TCRs come from a man aged 45-60 years in good health and CMV-seropositive.

The rearrangement uses TRBV30 and TRBJ1-2; TRBD1 matches at 9 bases. CDR3 length equals 15 residues. Germline CDR1 GTSNPN, CDR2 SVGIG (reference sequence). The V and J ends lost 3 bases and 6 bases, in that order; junction bases with no gene match: 11. CDR3 sequence: CAWSLTKQGADGYTF. The DNA of the CDR3 is TGTGCCTGGAGCTTAACCAAACAGGGGGCAGATGGCTACACCTTC.

The J gene is TRBJ2-7, the V gene TRBV29-1; 9 positions match TRBD1. Losses at the gene ends were 4 bases for V and 5 bases for J; bases not matched to a gene: 6. CDR1 SQVTM and CDR2 ANQGSEA come from the germline V gene. The CDR3 sequence is 13 residues long. The CDR3 loop is CSVVPGQGHEQYF. CDR3 nucleotide sequence: TGCAGCGTTGTGCCGGGACAGGGACACGAGCAGTACTTC.

J is TRBJ1-5 and V is TRBV27, with 8 bases that match TRBD1. The CDR3 has 15 amino acids. Germline V gene data show CDR1 as MNHEY and CDR2 as SMNVEV (reference sequence). Trimming at V came to 5 bases and at J to 6 bases, leaving 9 bases not matched to a gene. The CDR3, as DNA: TGTGCCAGCAGTCCTCCCGGGACAGGTATTCAGCCCCAGCATTTT. It specifies CASSPPGTGIQPQHF.

This chain connects TRBV11-2 to TRBJ2-7; the match to TRBD2 covers 12 bases. The CDR3 loop spans 15 amino acids. Trimming cost V 5 bases and J 2 bases; bases outside gene matches: 4. From germline, CDR1 is SGHAT and CDR2 FQNNGV. The CDR3 is CASSQTSGGAYEQYF. The CDR3 nucleotides read TGTGCCAGCAGCCAGACTAGCGGGGGAGCCTACGAGCAGTACTTC.

This clone was counted only a few times. J is TRBJ2-3 and V is TRBV28; 8 positions agree with TRBD1. Germline V CDR1 and CDR2: MDHEN, SYDVKM. V gave up 6 bases and J gave up 3 bases; unmatched junction bases: 5. The CDR3 length is 14 residues. The CDR3 DNA follows: TGTGCCAGCAGCCAAGGACAGGGAACAGATACGCAGTATTTT. The encoded protein is CASSQGQGTDTQYF.

V gene TRBV28 combines with J gene TRBJ1-1; D gene unclear. V was shortened by 3 bases and J by 1 base, with 9 bases between the two germline ends. Germline V lookup: CDR1 MDHEN, CDR2 SYDVKM. This CDR3 is 14 amino acids long. In nucleotides, the CDR3 is TGTGCCAGCAGTTTGGCACAAACGAACACTGAAGCTTTCTTT. Its translation: CASSLAQTNTEAFF.

The V and J genes are TRBV11-1 and TRBJ1-1; 7 bases match TRBD1. The V and J ends lost 0 bases and 4 bases, in that order; junction bases with no gene match: 5. The CDR3 covers 15 residues. Germline V gene data show CDR1 as SGHAT and CDR2 as FQDESV (reference sequence). The CDR3 loop is CASSLANRGSTEAFF. The CDR3, as DNA: TGTGCCAGCAGCTTAGCCAACAGGGGAAGCACTGAAGCTTTCTTT.

V gene TRBV7-2 combines with J gene TRBJ2-2, with D possibly being TRBD2 (6 bases). The V gene lost 1 base and the J gene lost 4 bases, with 10 bases spanning the gap. The CDR3 runs to 15 residues. The V gene's germline CDR1 is SGHTA and CDR2 FQGNSA. The CDR3 coding sequence is TGTGCCAGCAGCTTAGATCTGGGGGGCACCGGGGAGCTGTTTTTT. Translation: CASSLDLGGTGELFF.

V and J are TRBV5-1 and TRBJ2-7; 7 nucleotides agree with TRBD2. The CDR3 length is 15 residues. Germline lookup yields CDR1 SGHRS and CDR2 YFSETQ. The J segment lost 6 bases and the V segment lost 0 bases, leaving 9 bases of the junction unmatched. CDR3 sequence reads: CASSLGRAGEGEQYF. Written as DNA, the CDR3 is TGCGCCAGCAGCTTGGGGAGGGCGGGAGAAGGCGAGCAGTACTTC.

The chain is built from TRBV7-2 and TRBJ2-5; possibly TRBD1 for D (5 bases). Germline lookup yields CDR1 SGHTA and CDR2 FQGNSA. This CDR3 is 13 amino acids long. The germline V and J ends were trimmed by 0 bases and 7 bases, with 9 bases remaining between them. The CDR3 reads CASSLAGRGTQYF. The CDR3 nucleotides are TGTGCCAGCAGCTTAGCCGGAAGGGGGACCCAGTACTTC.

J is TRBJ2-2 and V is TRBV9; D unclear. Germline values: CDR1 SGDLS, CDR2 YYNGEE. CDR3 size: 13 residues. V shed 0 bases and J shed 6 bases, with 6 bases lying between them. The DNA for the CDR3 is TGTGCCAGCAGCGTAGCTTCGTCCGGGGAGCTGTTTTTT. It specifies CASSVASSGELFF.

The rearrangement links TRBV7-9 to TRBJ2-7, with 10 bases identical to TRBD2. V trimming: 2 bases; J trimming: 4 bases; junction bases outside the gene matches: 5. This CDR3 region has 15 residues. Germline CDR1 is SEHNR and CDR2 is FQNEAQ (reference sequence). DNA for the CDR3: TGTGCCAGCAGCTTATCGGGACTAGCGCCTTACGAGCAGTACTTC. It codes for CASSLSGLAPYEQYF. Drawing the rest from reference TRBV7-9 and TRBJ2-7, the complete variable domain is DTGVSQNPRHKITKRGQNVTFRCDPISEHNRLYWYRQTLGQGPEFLTYFQNEAQLEKSRLLSDRFSAERPKGSFSTLEIQRTEQGDSAMYLCASSLSGLAPYEQYFGPGTRLTVT.